The 3 T cell receptor beta chains below all came from one sample that was sequenced in a study of T cell clonality in common variable immunodeficiency. The study's findings and limits: In common variable immunodeficiency, TCR beta chains reportedly carried fewer deletions and N-nucleotide insertions.

The table came from immunoSEQ multiplex PCR; TCRdb's copy has only in-frame clones and leaves some out. Reported are about 17,000 clones, none seen only once; the ten largest carry about 14%. No antigen has been assigned to these receptors. The material sequenced was peripheral blood mononuclear cells. Every receptor here comes from a human donor with common variable immunodeficiency.

This clone was detected a few times. The read terminates 3 residues before the CDR3 end, so the remaining end is supplied by the germline J gene. The chain links TRBV7-9 to TRBJ1-5; TRBD1 is a possible D gene (5 bases). Germline V gene lookup returns CDR1 SEHNR and CDR2 FQNEAQ (reference sequence). The CDR3 length is 13 residues. Trimming shortened V by 2 bases and J by 7 bases, and 9 bases separated the two germline ends. CDR3 DNA, as far as it was read: TGTGCCAGCAGCTTACGAGGGGAACAGCCC. It yields the protein CASSLRGEQP. The whole CDR3 protein is CASSLRGEQPQHF.

In its sample, this clone was seen many times. The CDR3 DNA, read in part, is TGCAGCGTTACGGGACAGGGGGATGGC. This sequence encodes CSVTGQGDG. Given in full, the CDR3 is CSVTGQGDGYTF. The genes are TRBV29-1 and TRBJ1-2; 11 bases map to TRBD1. The read ends 3 residues shy of where the CDR3 ends; the end is completed using the germline J gene. Losses at the gene ends were 5 bases for V and 6 bases for J; bases not matched to a gene: 2. Germline CDR1 reads SQVTM; CDR2 reads ANQGSEA. This CDR3 comprises 12 residues.

Worth noting for this clone: Sequencing ends 3 residues short of the CDR3 end; the germline J gene provides the rest. V usage is TRBV7-6 and J usage is TRBJ2-5, with a weak D call TRBD1 (6 bases). CDR1 and CDR2 (germline): SGHVS, FNYEAQ. Deletions cut 5 bases from V and 2 bases from J, with 6 bases between. This CDR3 region has 12 residues. The sequenced CDR3 bases are TGTGCCAGCAGCCAGGGGCAAGAGACC. Amino acids: CASSQGQET. The entire CDR3 reads CASSQGQETQYF.